The clone carrying this T cell receptor (beta chain) was detected once. Patients in Seattle were enrolled during active infection, then followed longitudinally. This record belongs to a study of blood T cell repertoires in COVID-19. As for the study in general: PBMCs, B-cell-depleted T cells, or T cells provided the cDNA or gDNA that made up the material.

Profiled with immunoSEQ multiplex PCR; TCRdb holds only in-frame clones, not every one. The sample lists some 80,000 clones, over 75% occurring once. This sequence originates from a man aged 50 to 59 with COVID-19, enrolled during active disease. The specimen was peripheral blood.

CDR3 DNA sequence: TGTGCCAGTAGTAAAGAGGCGGGAGGCAATGAGCAGTTCTTC. It yields the protein CASSKEAGGNEQFF. The chain uses TRBV19 and TRBJ2-1, with 8 bases lining up with TRBD2. Trimming at V came to 4 bases and at J to 6 bases, leaving 5 bases not matched to a gene. CDR1 and CDR2 from the germline V gene are LNHDA and SQIVND (reference sequence). The CDR3 sequence is 14 residues long. Supplemented by reference TRBV19 and TRBJ2-1, the full variable domain reads DGGITQSPKYLFRKEGQNVTLSCEQNLNHDAMYWYRQDPGQGLRLIYYSQIVNDFQKGDIAEGYSVSREKKESFPLTVTSAQKNPTAFYLCASSKEAGGNEQFFGPGTRLTVL.